These 7 T cell receptor beta chains originate from one sample sequenced in a study of blood T cell repertoires in COVID-19. The table came from immunoSEQ multiplex PCR; TCRdb's copy has only in-frame clones and leaves some out. The data contain about 55,000 clones, approximately 78% of them singletons. Sequenced: peripheral blood. The source of these receptors is a human donor in a cohort sampled during active or convalescent COVID-19.

The gene calls are TRBV7-2 and TRBJ2-7; D perhaps matches TRBD1 (5 bases). V gave up 6 bases and J gave up 2 bases, with 11 bases separating them. The CDR3 length is 13 residues. From germline, CDR1 is SGHTA and CDR2 FQGNSA. CDR3 in DNA: TGTGCCAGCAGTATACAGGCGACCTACGAGCAGTACTTC. Translation gives CASSIQATYEQYF.

The chain carries TRBV7-2 and TRBJ2-7; D gene unclear. This CDR3 is built from 13 residues. Germline V lookup: CDR1 SGHTA, CDR2 FQGNSA. The germline V and J ends were trimmed by 0 bases and 5 bases, with 8 bases remaining between them. The CDR3 loop is CASSLAGRNEQYF. The CDR3 region has the DNA TGTGCCAGCAGCTTAGCGGGCAGGAACGAGCAGTACTTC.

The chain uses TRBV5-1 and TRBJ2-7, with D perhaps matching TRBD2 (5 bases). V dropped 0 bases and J dropped 1 base, with 8 bases sitting between them. Germline V gene data show CDR1 as SGHRS and CDR2 as YFSETQ. This CDR3 spans 14 amino acids. As DNA, the CDR3 is TGCGCCAGCAGCTTGGCACTAGAATCCTACGAGCAGTACTTC. Translating gives CASSLALESYEQYF.

The chain is built from TRBV18 and TRBJ2-1; 7 bases are shared with TRBD2. Germline loops: CDR1 KGHSH, CDR2 LQKENI. CDR3 size: 15 residues. V lost 4 bases and J lost 1; bases outside the gene matches: 4. CDR3 in DNA: TGTGCCAGCTCACATCGCGGGGGTTCCTACAATGAGCAGTTCTTC. Protein sequence: CASSHRGGSYNEQFF.

This clone was recorded a few times. V gene TRBV2 combines with J gene TRBJ1-3; D may be TRBD1 (6 bases). Germline CDR1 and CDR2: SNHLY and FYNNEI. Trimming pared 5 bases from V and 4 bases from J, leaving 18 bases between. This CDR3 spans 16 amino acids. The CDR3 DNA reads TGTGCCAGCAGTTTGTGGGCGGACAGATTAGGAAACACCATATATTTT. As protein: CASSLWADRLGNTIYF.

The rearrangement uses TRBV11-3 and TRBJ2-2; perhaps TRBD1 as D (5 bases). V was trimmed by 5 bases and J by 4 bases, leaving 17 bases between them. The germline CDR1 and CDR2 sequences are SGHNT and YENEEA. This CDR3 comprises 16 residues. CDR3 DNA: TGTGCCAGCAGCCCGCCCTTTGTAGGGGCCACCGGGGAGCTGTTTTTT. Translated: CASSPPFVGATGELFF.

The rearrangement links TRBV30 to TRBJ2-1; D may be TRBD1 (6 bases). There are 14 residues in the CDR3. Germline V gene lookup returns CDR1 GTSNPN and CDR2 SVGIG (reference sequence). V lost 2 bases to trimming and J lost 4 bases, with 12 bases between them. The CDR3 DNA sequence: TGTGCCTGGAGTCCCAGGACAGTTTACAATGAGCAGTTCTTC. Residues: CAWSPRTVYNEQFF. The full variable domain, completed using reference TRBV30 and TRBJ2-1, is SQTIHQWPATLVQPVGSPLSLECTVEGTSNPNLYWYRQAAGRGLQLLFYSVGIGQISSEVPQNLSASRPQDRQFILSSKKLLLSDSGFYLCAWSPRTVYNEQFFGPGTRLTVL.